This TCR beta chain was identified in a study of blood T cells in healthy people across ages. General study results and limits: Diversity of TCR beta per million T cells declined in a roughly linear way with age. Across samples, TCR beta diversity tracked strongly with naive T cell percentage.

A note on this clonotype: What it binds is unknown.

For the second PCR, which ran for 7 to 11 cycles, a sample-barcoded 5' primer and a J-beta primer mix were used. One entry per CDR3 protein results from TCRdb running MiXCR on the 5' RACE reads. This repertoire shows 1.2 million to 1.5 million distinct CDR3 sequences, roughly 64% found once; its top ten account for about 6.7%. CDR1 and CDR2 from the germline V gene are SQVTM and ANQGSEA. The CDR3 is 13 amino acids. Trimming took off 4 bases at V and 6 bases at J, with 13 bases between the two ends. This TCR was recovered from a man aged 18 to 30 in good health. Sequenced input: blood. V gene TRBV29-1 combines with J gene TRBJ1-5, with D possibly being TRBD1 (5 bases). The CDR3 protein is CSVGAGGLQPQHF. CDR3 bases: TGCAGCGTTGGCGCGGGGGGTCTTCAGCCCCAGCATTTT. The full variable domain, its missing parts supplied by reference TRBV29-1 and TRBJ1-5, is SAVISQKPSRDICQRGTSLTIQCQVDSQVTMMFWYRQQPGQSLTLIATANQGSEATYESGFVIDKFPISRPNLTFSTLTVSNMSPEDSSIYLCSVGAGGLQPQHFGDGTRLSIL.